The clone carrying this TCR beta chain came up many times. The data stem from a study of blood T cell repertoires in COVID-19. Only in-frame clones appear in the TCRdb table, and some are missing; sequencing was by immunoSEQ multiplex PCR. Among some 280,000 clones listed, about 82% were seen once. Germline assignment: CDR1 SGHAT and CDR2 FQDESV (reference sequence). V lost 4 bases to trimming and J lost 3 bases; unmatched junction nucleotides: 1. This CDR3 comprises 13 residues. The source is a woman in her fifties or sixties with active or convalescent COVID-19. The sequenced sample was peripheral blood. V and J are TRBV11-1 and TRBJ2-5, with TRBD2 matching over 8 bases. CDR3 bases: TGTGCCAGCAGCTCCGGGGGGGAAGAGACCCAGTACTTC. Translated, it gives CASSSGGEETQYF. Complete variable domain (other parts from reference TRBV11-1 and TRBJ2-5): EAEVAQSPRYKITEKSQAVAFWCDPISGHATLYWYRQILGQGPELLVQFQDESVVDDSQLPKDRFSAERLKGVDSTLKIQPAELGDSAMYLCASSSGGEETQYFGPGTRLLVL.